The entry below gives a single T cell receptor (beta chain) sequence along with its context. This CDR3 is 17 amino acids long. Between the trimmed V and J ends, which lost 4 bases and 0 bases, there was a span of 14 bases. Looked up from germline, CDR1 is SGHKS and CDR2 is YYEKEE (reference sequence). Clones were sequenced by immunoSEQ multiplex PCR, and TCRdb holds only the in-frame ones, with some missing. The sample contains roughly 100,000 clones, 88% of which appear only once. The sample originates from a study of T cell responses to AZD1222 COVID-19 vaccine. This TCR came from an adult in good health. The chain employs TRBV5-5 and TRBJ1-6; D is ambiguous. The source was peripheral blood, collected on day 0 of AZD1222 vaccination. The CDR3 coding sequence is TGTGCCAGCAGCCCGGTAGGCGGGAGCTCCTATAATTCACCCCTCCACTTT. Translated, it gives CASSPVGGSSYNSPLHF.